A selection of T cell receptor beta chains follows, all from one sample in a study of blood T cell repertoires in COVID-19. Assay: immunoSEQ multiplex PCR; the TCRdb copy retains only in-frame clones and omits some. The table records approximately 140,000 clones, about nine tenths of them present only once. The sample taken for sequencing was peripheral blood. Every receptor here comes from a woman aged 60-75 years with active or convalescent COVID-19. The CDR3 runs from the conserved cysteine through the conserved F or W. Fields, in order: CDR3 protein, D gene, J gene, V gene. D genes are given only for firm matches.

CASSPSSRDRGYGYTF | TRBD1 | TRBJ1-2 | TRBV19
CASSVGGLVSNEQFF | TRBD2 | TRBJ2-1 | TRBV9
CASSLVMGNTIYF | - | TRBJ1-3 | TRBV7-9
CAISETGAKNTGELFF | TRBD1 | TRBJ2-2 | TRBV10-3
CASSPGQGSYNEQFF | TRBD1 | TRBJ2-1 | TRBV5-4
CASSQVQRGGLETQYF | TRBD2 | TRBJ2-5 | TRBV3-1/TRBV3-2
CSATTGIGYTF | - | TRBJ1-2 | TRBV20-1
CASSQGTGTGEKLFF | TRBD1 | TRBJ1-4 | TRBV4-3
CASSQDAGNYGYTF | - | TRBJ1-2 | TRBV4-3
CASSPRQGARRETQYF | TRBD1 | TRBJ2-5 | TRBV7-8
CASTLGVKSYTF | - | TRBJ1-2 | TRBV7-2
CASSLAHFTGELFF | - | TRBJ2-2 | TRBV7-8
CASSLAGRGSASPLHF | TRBD1 | TRBJ1-6 | TRBV7-9
CASSLVAGGPTVTGELFF | TRBD2 | TRBJ2-2 | TRBV7-2
CASSPFGAGAYNEQFF | TRBD2 | TRBJ2-1 | TRBV7-9
CATSKRGQGLSDSSPLHF | TRBD1 | TRBJ1-6 | TRBV19
CATSAGGQTNEQFF | TRBD2 | TRBJ2-1 | TRBV15
CASSPGTGAYNEQFF | TRBD1 | TRBJ2-1 | TRBV18
CASSQGGTGGRSPLHF | TRBD1 | TRBJ1-6 | TRBV4-1
CASSLATGGETQYF | TRBD1 | TRBJ2-5 | TRBV5-1
CASSSPGQPNSPLHF | - | TRBJ1-6 | TRBV5-6
CATSDFAGNGYTF | - | TRBJ1-2 | TRBV24-1
CASSLLAGTDTQYF | - | TRBJ2-3 | TRBV7-2
CASSYWGGGYEQYF | TRBD2 | TRBJ2-7 | TRBV7-2
CASSSYQGTFLNYGYTF | - | TRBJ1-2 | TRBV11-2
CASSAGGSYEQYF | TRBD2 | TRBJ2-7 | TRBV25-1
CSVGVQGVGTEAFF | TRBD1 | TRBJ1-1 | TRBV29-1
CASSLGQNNEQFF | TRBD1 | TRBJ2-1 | TRBV7-2
CASSESGLGNREQYF | - | TRBJ2-7 | TRBV10-1
CATSRSRLAGGIYEQYF | TRBD2 | TRBJ2-7 | TRBV15
CASSYRPEGDTQYF | - | TRBJ2-3 | TRBV6-2/TRBV6-3
CASSFYRNTEAFF | - | TRBJ1-1 | TRBV12-3/TRBV12-4
CASSQGQGLLNTEAFF | - | TRBJ1-1 | TRBV3-1/TRBV3-2
CAISQGGQAGIGELFF | TRBD1 | TRBJ2-2 | TRBV10-3
CASSLVRLAGAEQYF | TRBD2 | TRBJ2-7 | TRBV5-6
CASSIPSSGANVLTF | - | TRBJ2-6 | TRBV19
CASSEQLNSPLHF | - | TRBJ1-6 | TRBV6-1
CASSYEENTEAFF | - | TRBJ1-1 | TRBV6-2/TRBV6-3
CASSPRQGSTEAFF | TRBD1 | TRBJ1-1 | TRBV18
CASSLDRGSTEAFF | - | TRBJ1-1 | TRBV7-2
CASSVNVVSNEQFF | - | TRBJ2-1 | TRBV7-9
CASSLSQGAYEQYF | TRBD1 | TRBJ2-7 | TRBV27
CATSPGQGPYNEQFF | TRBD1 | TRBJ2-1 | TRBV24-1
CASSDRGEGYTF | TRBD1 | TRBJ1-2 | TRBV12-3/TRBV12-4
CASSLGQATNEKLFF | - | TRBJ1-4 | TRBV5-5
CASREDRLGAKNIQYF | TRBD1 | TRBJ2-4 | TRBV2
CASSVGGTVDEQYF | TRBD1 | TRBJ2-7 | TRBV9
CASGLWRNRGKSGANVLTF | TRBD1 | TRBJ2-6 | TRBV12-5
CAWSSPPGSNEKLFF | - | TRBJ1-4 | TRBV30
CASRAVSVSEAFF | - | TRBJ1-1 | TRBV6-5
CASSSTLLAGLYF | - | TRBJ2-7 | TRBV13
CASSFRQGSNQPQHF | TRBD1 | TRBJ1-5 | TRBV19